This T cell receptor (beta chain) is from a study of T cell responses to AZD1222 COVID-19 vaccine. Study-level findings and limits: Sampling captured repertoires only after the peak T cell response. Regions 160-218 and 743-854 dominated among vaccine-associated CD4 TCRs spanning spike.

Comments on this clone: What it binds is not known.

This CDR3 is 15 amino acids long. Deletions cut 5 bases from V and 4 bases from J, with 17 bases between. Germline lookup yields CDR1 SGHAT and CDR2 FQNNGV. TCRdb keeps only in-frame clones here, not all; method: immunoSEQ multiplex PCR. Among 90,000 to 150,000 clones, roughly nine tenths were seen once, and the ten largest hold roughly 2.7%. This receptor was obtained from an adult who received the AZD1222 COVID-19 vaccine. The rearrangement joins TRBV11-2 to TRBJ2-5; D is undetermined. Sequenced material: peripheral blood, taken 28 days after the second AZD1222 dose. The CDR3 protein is CASSPPYSVGETQYF. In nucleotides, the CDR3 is TGTGCCAGCAGCCCACCTTATTCTGTGGGAGAGACCCAGTACTTC.